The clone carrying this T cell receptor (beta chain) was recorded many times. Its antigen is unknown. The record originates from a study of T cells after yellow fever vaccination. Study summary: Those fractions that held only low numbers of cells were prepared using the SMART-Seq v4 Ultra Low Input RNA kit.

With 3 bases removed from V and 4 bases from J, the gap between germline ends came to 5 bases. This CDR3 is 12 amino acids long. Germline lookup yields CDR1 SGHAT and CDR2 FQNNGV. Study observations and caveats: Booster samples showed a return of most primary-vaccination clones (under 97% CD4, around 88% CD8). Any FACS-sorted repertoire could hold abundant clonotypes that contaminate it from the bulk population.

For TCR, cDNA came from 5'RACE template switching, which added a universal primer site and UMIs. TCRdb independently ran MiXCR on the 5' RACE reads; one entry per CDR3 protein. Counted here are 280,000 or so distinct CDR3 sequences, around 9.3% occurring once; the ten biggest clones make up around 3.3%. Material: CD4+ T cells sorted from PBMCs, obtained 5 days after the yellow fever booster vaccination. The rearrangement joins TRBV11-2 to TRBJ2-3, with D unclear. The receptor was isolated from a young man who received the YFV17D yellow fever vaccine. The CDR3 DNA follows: TGTGCCAGCAGCTTTCTCGCAGATACGCAGTATTTT. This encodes CASSFLADTQYF. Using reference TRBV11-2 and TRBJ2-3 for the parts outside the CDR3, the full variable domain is EAGVAQSPRYKIIEKRQSVAFWCNPISGHATLYWYQQILGQGPKLLIQFQNNGVVDDSQLPKDRFSAERLKGVDSTLKIQPAKLEDSAVYLCASSFLADTQYFGPGTRLTVL.